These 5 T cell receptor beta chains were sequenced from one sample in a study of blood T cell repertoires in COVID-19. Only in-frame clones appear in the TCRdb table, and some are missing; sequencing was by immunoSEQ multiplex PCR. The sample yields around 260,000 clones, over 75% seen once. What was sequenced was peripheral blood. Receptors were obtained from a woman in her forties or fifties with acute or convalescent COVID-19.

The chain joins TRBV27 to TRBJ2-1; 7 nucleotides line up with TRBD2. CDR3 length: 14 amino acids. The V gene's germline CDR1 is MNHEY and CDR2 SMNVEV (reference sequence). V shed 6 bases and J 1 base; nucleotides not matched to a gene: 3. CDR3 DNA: TGTGCCAGCAGGGGGGGAGGGTCCTACAATGAGCAGTTCTTC. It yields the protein CASRGGGSYNEQFF.

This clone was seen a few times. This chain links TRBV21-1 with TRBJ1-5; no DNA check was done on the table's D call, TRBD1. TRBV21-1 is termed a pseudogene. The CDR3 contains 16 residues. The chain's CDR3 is CASRDRGLLSNQPQHF. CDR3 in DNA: TGTGCCAGCCGGGACAGGGGCCTCTTGAGCAATCAGCCCCAGCATTTT.

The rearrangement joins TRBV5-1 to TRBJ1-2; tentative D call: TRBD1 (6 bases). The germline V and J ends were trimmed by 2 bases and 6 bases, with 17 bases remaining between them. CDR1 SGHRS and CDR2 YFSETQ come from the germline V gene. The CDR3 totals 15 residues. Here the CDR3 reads CASSFSTGPANGYTF. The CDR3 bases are TGCGCCAGCAGCTTTTCAACAGGGCCCGCAAATGGCTACACCTTC. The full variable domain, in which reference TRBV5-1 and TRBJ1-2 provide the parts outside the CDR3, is KAGVTQTPRYLIKTRGQQVTLSCSPISGHRSVSWYQQTPGQGLQFLFEYFSETQRNKGNFPGRFSGRQFSNSRSEMNVSTLELGDSALYLCASSFSTGPANGYTFGSGTRLTVV.

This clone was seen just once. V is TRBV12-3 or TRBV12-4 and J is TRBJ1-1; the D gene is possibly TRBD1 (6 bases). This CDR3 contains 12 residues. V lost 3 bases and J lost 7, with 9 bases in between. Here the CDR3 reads CASSFQGYEAFF. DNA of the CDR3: TGTGCCAGCAGTTTTCAGGGGTATGAAGCTTTCTTT.

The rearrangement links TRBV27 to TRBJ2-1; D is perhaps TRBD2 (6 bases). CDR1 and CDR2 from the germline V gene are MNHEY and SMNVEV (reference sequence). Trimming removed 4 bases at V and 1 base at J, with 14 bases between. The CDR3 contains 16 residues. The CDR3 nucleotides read TGTGCCAGCAGTTCCCTCTCGGGGGTGTCCTACAATGAGCAGTTCTTC. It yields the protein CASSSLSGVSYNEQFF.